The T cell receptor (beta chain) under discussion was sequenced for a study of shared clonotypes between healthy human individuals. Whole-study findings and limits: Owing to a small donor count, the genetic and exposure-history diversity represented was limited. Exclusively blood specimens were collected; tissue repertoires likely differ.

Using ten immunoSEQ deep assay plates, investigators sequenced unsorted PBMC DNA. Assay used: immunoSEQ multiplex PCR; TCRdb lists only in-frame clones, some missing. The sample gives fewer than 650,000 clones, 75% to 85% of which show up once; over 10% is in the top ten. As to this clone: Its antigen is unknown. The sample contains more than one DNA sequence encoding this CDR3.

CDR1 and CDR2 from the germline V gene are SNHLY and FYNNEI. The CDR3 consists of 13 residues. V shed 6 bases and J shed 0 bases, with 9 bases lying between them. The origin of this receptor is a woman in her forties in good health. Some clones in this sample may be carry-over from other donors' samples. The sequenced sample consisted of PBMCs. V gene TRBV2 combines with J gene TRBJ2-7, with D maybe TRBD2 (6 bases). CDR3 in DNA: TGTGCCAGCAGCGGCGGGGCCTCCTACGAGCAGTACTTC. Protein product: CASSGGASYEQYF.